What follows are 28 T cell receptor beta chains derived from one specimen sequenced in a study of a mutant IDH1 vaccine in newly diagnosed glioma. The table came from immunoSEQ multiplex PCR; TCRdb's copy has only in-frame clones and leaves some out. The sample contains 60,000 to 75,000 clones, under 85% of which appear only once. The time point denotes: week 11, during vaccination. The content of each vaccine dose was 300 ug of mutant IDH1 20-mer peptide, and topical imiquimod accompanied it. No antigen has been identified for these receptors. This material consisted of PBMCs, taken from a glioma patient whose treatment included an IDH1 peptide vaccine. Source of these receptors: a man aged 25 to 45 with glioma.

The rearrangement links TRBV11-2 to TRBJ2-5; no definite D call. In germline, CDR1 is SGHAT, CDR2 FQNNGV. Trimming pared 5 bases from V and 1 base from J, leaving 8 bases between. The CDR3 length is 13 residues. The CDR3 protein is CASSPNSQETQYF. The CDR3 region has the DNA TGTGCCAGCAGCCCCAACAGCCAAGAGACCCAGTACTTC.

This clone showed up just once. The V and J genes are TRBV19 and TRBJ1-1; 8 nucleotides match TRBD1. J gave up 5 bases and V 6 bases, and 5 bases lay outside the gene matches. Germline CDR1 reads LNHDA; CDR2 reads SQIVND (reference sequence). CDR3 length: 13 residues. The CDR3 spells CASSTDRETEAFF. CDR3 DNA sequence: TGTGCCAGTAGCACGGACAGGGAAACTGAAGCTTTCTTT.

The CDR3 reads CASSQEPRGAEAFF. As DNA, the CDR3 is TGCGCCAGCAGCCAAGAACCGCGGGGGGCTGAAGCTTTCTTT. The chain recombines TRBV4-1 with TRBJ1-1; the D gene is possibly TRBD1 (5 bases). Trimming cost V 0 bases and J 6 bases, with 11 bases left between them. The germline V gene has CDR1 MGHRA and CDR2 YSYEKL. This CDR3 is 14 amino acids long.

The CDR3 DNA follows: TGTGCCAGCAGCCAGAATTCACCCCTCCACTTT. Protein: CASSQNSPLHF. This chain joins TRBV11-2 and TRBJ1-6; no definite D call. Germline loops: CDR1 SGHAT, CDR2 FQNNGV. There are 11 residues in the CDR3. The ends were cut back, 5 bases at V and 7 bases at J, with 3 bases in the middle.

Here the CDR3 DNA reads TGCGCCAGCAGCCAAGAAGGGTTTAGCGGTGAGCTGGACGAGCAGTACTTC. Translating it yields CASSQEGFSGELDEQYF. This chain uses TRBV4-1 with TRBJ2-7; TRBD2 is a possible D gene (6 bases). Trimming removed 0 bases from V and 5 bases from J, with 20 bases in between. This CDR3 spans 17 amino acids. Germline lookup yields CDR1 MGHRA and CDR2 YSYEKL.

The V and J genes are TRBV14 and TRBJ2-1; TRBD2 might be the D (5 bases). The CDR3 runs to 13 residues. CDR1 SGHDN and CDR2 FVKESK come from the germline V gene. Between the trimmed V and J ends, which lost 1 base and 10 bases, there was a span of 11 bases. The CDR3 loop is CASSQAVTIEQFF. Here the CDR3 DNA reads TGTGCCAGCAGCCAAGCAGTGACTATCGAGCAGTTCTTC. Full variable domain (outside the CDR3, taken from reference TRBV14 and TRBJ2-1): EAGVTQFPSHSVIEKGQTVTLRCDPISGHDNLYWYRRVMGKEIKFLLHFVKESKQDESGMPNNRFLAERTGGTYSTLKVQPAELEDSGVYFCASSQAVTIEQFFGPGTRLTVL.

The sample holds a few counts of this clone. J is TRBJ1-2 and V is TRBV7-9; D possibly corresponds to TRBD1 (5 bases). The CDR3 consists of 15 residues. V gave up 0 bases and J gave up 2 bases, with 10 bases separating them. Germline lookup yields CDR1 SEHNR and CDR2 FQNEAQ (reference sequence). CDR3 sequence reads: CASSLADRRNYGYTF. The CDR3 DNA follows: TGTGCCAGCAGCTTAGCCGACAGAAGAAACTATGGCTACACCTTC.

The chain links TRBV7-9 to TRBJ1-6, with 7 positions matching TRBD1. J gave up 6 bases and V 6 bases, and 5 bases lay outside the gene matches. This CDR3 has 14 residues. CDR1 SEHNR and CDR2 FQNEAQ come from the germline V gene (reference sequence). The DNA for the CDR3 is TGTGCCAGCAGTCCACAGGGGACTAATTCACCCCTCCACTTT. Protein sequence: CASSPQGTNSPLHF.

The chain has TRBV6-4 and TRBJ2-1, with a weak D call TRBD2 (5 bases). Germline V gene data show CDR1 as MRHNA and CDR2 as SNTAGT. The CDR3 extends over 15 amino acids. The V gene lost 6 bases and the J gene lost 7 bases, with 19 bases spanning the gap. The DNA of the CDR3 is TGTGCCAGCAGGGAACAGCCAGCGGCCCTTAATGAGCAGTTCTTC. Translated: CASREQPAALNEQFF.

The rearrangement joins TRBV7-9 to TRBJ2-3; TRBD2 agrees at 15 bases. With V trimmed by 3 bases and J by 2 bases, 9 bases remained unmatched. This CDR3 is built from 19 residues. In germline, CDR1 is SEHNR, CDR2 FQNEAQ (reference sequence). CDR3 loop: CASSFRRTSGGATTDTQYF. The CDR3 DNA follows: TGTGCCAGCAGCTTCAGGCGGACTAGCGGGGGGGCCACCACAGATACGCAGTATTTT. Full variable domain (remainder filled in from reference TRBV7-9 and TRBJ2-3): DTGVSQNPRHKITKRGQNVTFRCDPISEHNRLYWYRQTLGQGPEFLTYFQNEAQLEKSRLLSDRFSAERPKGSFSTLEIQRTEQGDSAMYLCASSFRRTSGGATTDTQYFGPGTRLTVL.

In its sample, this clone was seen once. The rearrangement joins TRBV9 to TRBJ2-1, with D possibly being TRBD1 or TRBD2 (6 bases each). The CDR3 totals 15 residues. CDR1 is SGDLS, CDR2 YYNGEE, per germline. V lost 4 bases and J lost 0, with 11 bases in between. For the CDR3, the DNA is TGTGCCAGCAGCCCCGGGGGCAGCTCCTACAATGAGCAGTTCTTC. This encodes CASSPGGSSYNEQFF. The variable domain in full, with the rest retrieved from reference TRBV9 and TRBJ2-1, is DSGVTQTPKHLITATGQRVTLRCSPRSGDLSVYWYQQSLDQGLQFLIQYYNGEERAKGNILERFSAQQFPDLHSELNLSSLELGDSALYFCASSPGGSSYNEQFFGPGTRLTVL.

This sequence joins TRBV7-9 and TRBJ1-1, with D uncertain. Germline V gives CDR1 SEHNR, CDR2 FQNEAQ (reference sequence). Trimming took 2 bases from V and 0 from J, leaving 7 bases between them. This CDR3 is built from 14 residues. The CDR3: CASSLLGVNTEAFF. As DNA, the CDR3 is TGTGCCAGCAGCTTACTTGGTGTGAACACTGAAGCTTTCTTT. Full variable domain (outside the CDR3, taken from reference TRBV7-9 and TRBJ1-1): DTGVSQNPRHKITKRGQNVTFRCDPISEHNRLYWYRQTLGQGPEFLTYFQNEAQLEKSRLLSDRFSAERPKGSFSTLEIQRTEQGDSAMYLCASSLLGVNTEAFFGQGTRLTVV.

V is TRBV7-2 and J is TRBJ2-3; TRBD2 matches 7 bases. Germline CDR1 and CDR2: SGHTA and FQGNSA. The CDR3 loop spans 11 amino acids. CDR3 loop: CAVKAGEGRYF. The CDR3 DNA reads as TGTGCTGTTAAGGCGGGAGAAGGTCGGTATTTT.

This clone has more than one count but fewer than ten. The rearrangement links TRBV6-5 to TRBJ1-1; perhaps TRBD1 as D (5 bases). CDR1 is MNHEY and CDR2 is SVGAGI in the germline V gene. Deletions cut 5 bases from V and 3 bases from J, with 10 bases between. This CDR3 comprises 13 residues. In nucleotides, the CDR3 is TGTGCCAGCAGTCAACAGGAGGACACTGAAGCTTTCTTT. This encodes CASSQQEDTEAFF.

This chain joins TRBV28 and TRBJ1-2, with unresolved D. This CDR3 region has 12 residues. Between the trimmed V and J ends, which lost 3 bases and 4 bases, there was a span of 6 bases. From germline, CDR1 is MDHEN and CDR2 SYDVKM. The DNA for the CDR3 is TGTGCCAGCAGTTTCCAGAGCTATGGCTACACCTTC. As protein: CASSFQSYGYTF.

The chain recombines TRBV2 with TRBJ1-5; possibly TRBD1 for D (5 bases). Germline CDR1 reads SNHLY; CDR2 reads FYNNEI. Trimming removed 7 bases from V and 1 base from J, with 20 bases in between. The CDR3 contains 17 residues. The CDR3 nucleotides read TGTGCCAGCACCCGGCGAATGACAGCGCAAAGCAATCAGCCCCAGCATTTT. Its translation: CASTRRMTAQSNQPQHF.

This clone was seen just once. This chain joins TRBV6-1 and TRBJ1-2; D is possibly TRBD1 (5 bases). CDR3 size: 14 residues. Trimming shortened V by 4 bases and J by 2 bases, and 11 bases separated the two germline ends. Germline loops: CDR1 MNHNS, CDR2 SASEGT. In DNA, the CDR3 is TGTGCCAGCAGTGTGGCAGGGAAAAACTATGGCTACACCTTC. Encoded protein: CASSVAGKNYGYTF.

V usage is TRBV6-1 and J usage is TRBJ2-1, with D maybe TRBD1 (6 bases). CDR3 length: 13 residues. V was clipped by 11 bases and J by 7 bases, with 18 bases between them. Looked up from germline, CDR1 is MNHNS and CDR2 is SASEGT. The CDR3 DNA is TGTGCCTCTAGGGGGACGGGCGGTAATGAGCAGTTCTTC. Amino acids: CASRGTGGNEQFF.

V and J are TRBV18 and TRBJ1-1; D possibly corresponds to TRBD1 (6 bases). This CDR3 has 15 amino acids. Germline V lookup: CDR1 KGHSH, CDR2 LQKENI. V was clipped by 1 base and J by 6 bases, with 15 bases between them. CDR3 DNA: TGTGCCAGCTCACCACTTCAGGGGCTGGGGCCTGAAGCTTTCTTT. The encoded protein is CASSPLQGLGPEAFF.

About this clone itself: Different DNA sequences within this sample yield the same CDR3. The rearrangement joins TRBV4-2 to TRBJ1-5; D remains unclear. The CDR3 has 13 residues. Trimming cost V 3 bases and J 2 bases, with 5 bases left between them. Looked up from germline, CDR1 is LGHNA and CDR2 is YNFKEQ. This chain's CDR3 is CASSQDGNQPQHF. As DNA, the CDR3 is TGTGCCAGCAGCCAGGACGGCAATCAGCCCCAGCATTTT.

V usage is TRBV19 and J usage is TRBJ2-1, with 7 bases identical to TRBD1. The CDR3 loop spans 18 amino acids. V lost 3 bases and J lost 1; bases outside the gene matches: 12. The germline V gene has CDR1 LNHDA and CDR2 SQIVND (reference sequence). CDR3 sequence reads: CASSMIRQGRRSYNEQFF. CDR3 nucleotides: TGTGCCAGTAGTATGATCCGACAGGGCAGAAGGTCCTACAATGAGCAGTTCTTC.

The chain recombines TRBV5-1 with TRBJ2-5, with TRBD1 identical over 10 bases. CDR3 length equals 15 residues. Looked up from germline, CDR1 is SGHRS and CDR2 is YFSETQ. V lost 0 bases and J lost 3; bases outside the gene matches: 2. The CDR3 sequence is CASSLGGTGEETQYF. In DNA form, the CDR3 reads TGCGCCAGCAGCTTGGGTGGGACAGGGGAAGAGACCCAGTACTTC.

V is TRBV5-6 and J is TRBJ2-5; weak D call: TRBD2 (5 bases). V was trimmed by 3 bases and J by 1 base, leaving 13 bases between them. Looked up from germline, CDR1 is SGHDT and CDR2 is YYEEEE. CDR3 length: 15 amino acids. The chain's CDR3 is CASSSLDGLQETQYF. The DNA for the CDR3 is TGTGCCAGCAGCTCCCTGGACGGACTCCAAGAGACCCAGTACTTC.

The V gene is TRBV15, the J gene TRBJ2-1, with 12 bases aligning to TRBD2. The germline V gene has CDR1 LNHNV and CDR2 YYDKDF (reference sequence). The CDR3 has 14 amino acids. With V trimmed by 5 bases and J by 14 bases, 10 bases remained unmatched. The CDR3 bases are TGTGCCACCAGCCGGGGACTAGCGGGCGGGCGGGAGTTCTTC. Translation: CATSRGLAGGREFF. The full variable domain, completed using reference TRBV15 and TRBJ2-1, is DAMVIQNPRYQVTQFGKPVTLSCSQTLNHNVMYWYQQKSSQAPKLLFHYYDKDFNNEADTPDNFQSRRPNTSFCFLDIRSPGLGDTAMYLCATSRGLAGGREFFGPGTRLTVL.

This clone is a singleton in its sample. V and J are TRBV10-3 and TRBJ1-2; D is uncertain. CDR1 is ENHRY, CDR2 SYGVKD, per germline. Trimming left V 2 bases short and J 4 bases short, with 14 bases between. The CDR3 loop spans 15 amino acids. The CDR3 here is CAISEGPGGGYGYTF. DNA for the CDR3: TGTGCCATCAGTGAGGGTCCCGGAGGTGGCTATGGCTACACCTTC.

The CDR3 sequence is CSVANGQALYEQYF. The CDR3 nucleotides read TGCAGCGTTGCCAACGGACAGGCCCTCTACGAGCAGTACTTC. The gene calls are TRBV29-1 and TRBJ2-7, with 7 bases fitting TRBD1. The CDR3 spans 14 residues. Germline CDR1 reads SQVTM; CDR2 reads ANQGSEA. J was trimmed by 3 bases and V by 4 bases; bases with no gene match: 9.

The V call is TRBV5-1, the J call TRBJ1-1; D gene uncertain. From germline, CDR1 is SGHRS and CDR2 YFSETQ. V gave up 3 bases and J gave up 2 bases, with 11 bases separating them. The CDR3 runs 14 residues. CDR3 residues: CASSSPPGNTEAFF. The CDR3 DNA follows: TGCGCCAGCAGCTCGCCGCCGGGCAACACTGAAGCTTTCTTT.

The CDR3 loop reads CASSPAGTGGYEQYF. CDR3 nucleotides: TGTGCCAGCAGCCCGGCAGGGACAGGGGGCTACGAGCAGTACTTC. The chain recombines TRBV4-2 with TRBJ2-7, with 11 bases lining up with TRBD1. The CDR3 spans 15 residues. In germline, CDR1 is LGHNA, CDR2 YNFKEQ. V lost 4 bases and J lost 3; bases outside the gene matches: 5.